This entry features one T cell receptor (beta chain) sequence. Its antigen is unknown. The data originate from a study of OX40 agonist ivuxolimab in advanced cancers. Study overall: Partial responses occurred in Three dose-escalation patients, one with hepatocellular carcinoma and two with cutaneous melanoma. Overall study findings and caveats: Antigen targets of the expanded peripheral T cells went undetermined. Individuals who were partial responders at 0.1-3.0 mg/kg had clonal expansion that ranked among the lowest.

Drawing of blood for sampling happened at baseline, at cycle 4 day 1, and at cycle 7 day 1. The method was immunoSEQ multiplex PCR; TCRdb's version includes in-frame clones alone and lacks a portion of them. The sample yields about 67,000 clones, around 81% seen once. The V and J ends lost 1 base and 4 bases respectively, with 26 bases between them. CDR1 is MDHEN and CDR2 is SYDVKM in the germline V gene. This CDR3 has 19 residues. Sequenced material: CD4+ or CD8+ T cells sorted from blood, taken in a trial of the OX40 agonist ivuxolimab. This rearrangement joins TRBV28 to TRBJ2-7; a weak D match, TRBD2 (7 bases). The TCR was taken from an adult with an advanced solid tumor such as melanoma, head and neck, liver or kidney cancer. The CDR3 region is CASSLLIRLGGATPYEQYF. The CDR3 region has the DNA TGTGCCAGCAGTTTATTAATCCGATTAGGGGGGGCCACTCCTTACGAGCAGTACTTC.